This entry lists 30 T cell receptor beta chains sequenced from one sample in a study of cytomegalovirus exposure and HLA in healthy donors. The PCR was carried out with 60 Vbeta primers and 13 Jbeta primers. This table comes from immunoSEQ multiplex PCR, and its TCRdb copy is limited to in-frame clones, with some not included. Here the sample spans approximately 130,000 clones, about 83% being singletons. Sequencing was done on a sample of PBMCs. These receptors all come from a man aged 30-40 years in good health and CMV-seronegative.

In its sample, this clone was seen a few times. The rearrangement joins TRBV4-3 to TRBJ1-1; D perhaps matches TRBD1 (5 bases). CDR3 length: 13 amino acids. Germline V gene sequence: CDR1 LGHNA, CDR2 YSLEER. Trimming shortened V by 1 base and J by 2 bases, and 5 bases separated the two germline ends. CDR3 in amino acids: CASSQGGNTEAFF. CDR3 in DNA: TGCGCCAGCAGCCAAGGGGGCAACACTGAAGCTTTCTTT.

This chain uses TRBV5-1 with TRBJ1-2, with D hard to call. This CDR3 is built from 13 residues. V was trimmed by 0 bases and J by 6 bases, leaving 9 bases between them. Germline assignment: CDR1 SGHRS and CDR2 YFSETQ. For the CDR3, the DNA is TGCGCCAGCAGCTTGGACAGCAACGATGGCTACACCTTC. Protein sequence: CASSLDSNDGYTF.

The chain couples TRBV5-1 to TRBJ1-1, with 7 bases fitting TRBD1. From germline, CDR1 is SGHRS and CDR2 YFSETQ. There are 15 residues in the CDR3. J gave up 3 bases and V 6 bases, and 11 bases lay outside the gene matches. CDR3 residues: CASTRSDRKDTEAFF. CDR3 in DNA: TGCGCCAGCACAAGATCGGACAGGAAAGACACTGAAGCTTTCTTT.

The V and J genes are TRBV9 and TRBJ1-1, with D hard to call. CDR1 is SGDLS and CDR2 is YYNGEE in the germline V gene. V was shortened by 3 bases and J by 0 bases, with 3 bases between the two germline ends. CDR3 length equals 12 residues. The CDR3 reads CASSALNTEAFF. In nucleotides, the CDR3 is TGTGCCAGCAGCGCCTTGAACACTGAAGCTTTCTTT.

This chain uses TRBV6-1 with TRBJ2-4, with 9 bases fitting TRBD1. V trimming: 3 bases; J trimming: 8 bases; junction bases outside the gene matches: 5. The CDR3 covers 14 residues. Looked up from germline, CDR1 is MNHNS and CDR2 is SASEGT. The CDR3 region is CASSEDRGGDIQYF. CDR3 nucleotides: TGTGCCAGCAGTGAGGACAGGGGAGGGGACATTCAGTACTTC.

This clone was picked up one time. Here the CDR3 DNA reads TGTGCCAGCAGTGAGTCTCCCGGTAACTATGGCTACACCTTC. Translating it yields CASSESPGNYGYTF. The V and J genes are TRBV6-4 and TRBJ1-2; D ambiguous. The germline V gene encodes CDR1 MRHNA and CDR2 SNTAGT. The CDR3 spans 14 residues. V shed 3 bases and J shed 1 base, with 9 bases lying between them.

This clone showed up just once. This chain connects TRBV27 to TRBJ2-1; a weak D match, TRBD1 (6 bases). Germline CDR1 and CDR2: MNHEY and SMNVEV (reference sequence). Trimming removed 7 bases at V and 2 bases at J, with 18 bases between. CDR3 size: 16 residues. CDR3 loop: CASNLWGRGPYNEQFF. The DNA of the CDR3 is TGTGCCAGCAATCTTTGGGGCAGGGGCCCCTACAATGAGCAGTTCTTC.

The table lists this clone with a few counts. The chain is built from TRBV7-9 and TRBJ1-3; a possible D gene is TRBD1 (5 bases). The germline gives CDR1 SEHNR, CDR2 FQNEAQ (reference sequence). V was cut by 10 bases and J by 4 bases, with 14 bases left in between. This CDR3 is 13 amino acids long. The CDR3 sequence: CAIPQAEGNTIYF. The CDR3 DNA sequence: TGTGCCATTCCACAGGCAGAAGGAAACACCATATATTTT.

The chain joins TRBV6-6 to TRBJ2-7, with no clear D. This CDR3 comprises 11 residues. Germline V gene sequence: CDR1 MNHNY, CDR2 SVGAGI (reference sequence). Trimming shortened V by 0 bases and J by 9 bases, and 6 bases separated the two germline ends. CDR3 protein: CASSYSGWQYF. The CDR3 DNA reads as TGTGCCAGCAGTTACTCGGGCTGGCAGTACTTC.

The rearrangement uses TRBV28 and TRBJ1-2; D is ambiguous. CDR1 and CDR2 from the germline V gene are MDHEN and SYDVKM. V was pared by 3 bases and J by 4 bases, with 9 bases between. CDR3 length: 13 amino acids. CDR3 in amino acids: CASSLLGSYGYTF. The CDR3, as DNA: TGTGCCAGCAGTTTGCTGGGCAGCTATGGCTACACCTTC.

The chain uses TRBV30 and TRBJ2-2; 10 bases agree with TRBD2. V was pared by 3 bases and J by 7 bases, with 8 bases of the junction left unmatched. The V gene's germline CDR1 is GTSNPN and CDR2 SVGIG (reference sequence). The CDR3 sequence is 15 residues long. This chain's CDR3 is CAWRKAGGRGGELFF. CDR3 bases: TGTGCCTGGAGGAAAGCGGGGGGGCGGGGCGGGGAGCTGTTTTTT. The full variable domain, with the rest looked up from reference TRBV30 and TRBJ2-2, is SQTIHQWPATLVQPVGSPLSLECTVEGTSNPNLYWYRQAAGRGLQLLFYSVGIGQISSEVPQNLSASRPQDRQFILSSKKLLLSDSGFYLCAWRKAGGRGGELFFGEGSRLTVL.

The genes are TRBV10-1 and TRBJ2-2; possibly TRBD1 for D (7 bases). Germline assignment: CDR1 WNHNN and CDR2 SYGVQD (reference sequence). The germline V and J ends were trimmed by 10 bases and 6 bases, with 18 bases remaining between them. This CDR3 comprises 14 residues. The CDR3 region has the DNA TGCGCCATCTCCCCCAGGGGGGAAGCCGGGGAGCTGTTTTTT. As protein: CAISPRGEAGELFF.

The rearrangement links TRBV6-6 to TRBJ1-2; possibly TRBD1 for D (6 bases). V lost 8 bases and J 5 bases, leaving 15 bases between the germline ends. There are 13 residues in the CDR3. The germline V gene encodes CDR1 MNHNY and CDR2 SVGAGI (reference sequence). DNA for the CDR3: TGTGCCAGCGGTCAGGGGATAGTTTATGGCTACACCTTC. It specifies CASGQGIVYGYTF.

The gene calls are TRBV2 and TRBJ2-3; D possibly corresponds to TRBD1 (5 bases). Germline V gene sequence: CDR1 SNHLY, CDR2 FYNNEI. V gave up 4 bases and J gave up 1 base, with 12 bases separating them. This CDR3 is built from 15 residues. This CDR3 reads CASSGQLVGTDTQYF. The CDR3 region has the DNA TGTGCCAGCAGTGGACAGCTAGTTGGCACAGATACGCAGTATTTT.

V is TRBV7-7 and J is TRBJ2-5; maybe TRBD2 (7 bases). Trimming removed 6 bases at V and 5 bases at J, with 19 bases between. This CDR3 contains 15 residues. CDR1 is SSHAT, CDR2 FNYEAQ, per germline (reference sequence). CDR3 residues: CASSKRGGSLETQYF. CDR3 sequence (DNA): TGTGCCAGCAGTAAGAGGGGGGGGTCCCTGGAGACCCAGTACTTC.

The CDR3 nucleotides read TGTGCCAGCAGTTTGGGGACTAGCGGGGGGCCGGGGGAGACCCAGTACTTC. This gives the protein CASSLGTSGGPGETQYF. V is TRBV27 and J is TRBJ2-5, with 15 bases matching TRBD2. The CDR3 runs 17 residues. Trimming at V came to 3 bases and at J to 5 bases, leaving 7 bases not matched to a gene. Germline lookup yields CDR1 MNHEY and CDR2 SMNVEV (reference sequence).

This clone appeared a single time. The chain uses TRBV10-3 and TRBJ2-6; TRBD1 is a possible D gene (5 bases). Per germline, CDR1 ENHRY and CDR2 SYGVKD. V dropped 7 bases and J dropped 0 bases, with 16 bases sitting between them. The CDR3 has 17 amino acids. The CDR3, as DNA: TGTGCCATCAAGGGCCAGGGTAGAGGCTCTGGGGCCAACGTCCTGACTTTC. It codes for CAIKGQGRGSGANVLTF.

The chain recombines TRBV6-1 with TRBJ1-4, with TRBD1 matching over 11 bases. Germline V gene sequence: CDR1 MNHNS, CDR2 SASEGT. This CDR3 comprises 14 residues. With 10 bases clipped from V and 8 bases from J, the junction kept 9 bases outside the gene matches. In DNA, the CDR3 is TGTGCCACCAACGGACAGGGGGCTGGGGAAAAACTGTTTTTT. This codes for CATNGQGAGEKLFF.

V usage is TRBV5-6 and J usage is TRBJ1-1, with a possible D match to TRBD1 (6 bases). The V end was cut by 3 bases, the J end by 1 base, with 10 bases between. The CDR3 sequence is 14 residues long. Per the germline V gene, CDR1 is SGHDT and CDR2 is YYEEEE. CDR3 sequence (DNA): TGTGCCAGCAGCTACGACAGGAGGAACACTGAAGCTTTCTTT. It translates to CASSYDRRNTEAFF.

The chain uses TRBV27 and TRBJ1-5, with TRBD1 matching 7 bases. Trimming cost V 8 bases and J 1 base; bases outside gene matches: 11. Germline lookup yields CDR1 MNHEY and CDR2 SMNVEV (reference sequence). This CDR3 comprises 16 residues. The CDR3 loop is CASGPTGWGSNQPQHF. The CDR3 nucleotides are TGTGCCAGCGGCCCGACAGGGTGGGGAAGCAATCAGCCCCAGCATTTT.

The chain joins TRBV9 to TRBJ1-3; a possible D gene is TRBD1 (6 bases). The CDR3 extends over 16 amino acids. Germline CDR1 SGDLS, CDR2 YYNGEE. The V end was cut by 1 base, the J end by 0 bases, with 11 bases between. The CDR3 loop is CASSVQDSVSGNTIYF. In DNA, the CDR3 is TGTGCCAGCAGCGTACAGGACAGCGTCTCTGGAAACACCATATATTTT. Looking up the rest from reference TRBV9 and TRBJ1-3 gives the full variable domain: DSGVTQTPKHLITATGQRVTLRCSPRSGDLSVYWYQQSLDQGLQFLIQYYNGEERAKGNILERFSAQQFPDLHSELNLSSLELGDSALYFCASSVQDSVSGNTIYFGEGSWLTVV.

The genes are TRBV7-3 and TRBJ2-3, with D tentatively TRBD2 (5 bases). Germline V gives CDR1 SGHTA, CDR2 FQGTGA. This CDR3 contains 16 residues. Trimming removed 1 base at V and 5 bases at J, with 16 bases between. CDR3 loop: CASSLNSPGAGDTQYF. The CDR3 DNA is TGTGCCAGCAGCTTAAACTCCCCTGGCGCGGGAGATACGCAGTATTTT.

The chain has TRBV7-6 and TRBJ2-5; 8 bases align to TRBD2. Germline assignment: CDR1 SGHVS and CDR2 FNYEAQ. The V segment lost 5 bases and the J segment 6 bases; nucleotides outside the gene matches: 17. The CDR3 is made up of 17 amino acids. CDR3 DNA sequence: TGTGCCAGCAGCGACGTCCGGGGAGCGGGAGTAGTAAAGACCCAGTACTTC. It encodes CASSDVRGAGVVKTQYF.

The table lists this clone with a count of one. The rearrangement links TRBV10-3 to TRBJ1-1; D remains ambiguous. CDR1 ENHRY and CDR2 SYGVKD come from the germline V gene. Trimming took off 6 bases at V and 3 bases at J, with 8 bases between the two ends. The CDR3 is 12 residues long. CDR3 loop: CAISYDYTEAFF. For the CDR3, the DNA is TGTGCCATCAGCTACGACTACACTGAAGCTTTCTTT.

This chain links TRBV2 with TRBJ1-5, with D possibly TRBD1 on 5 matching bases. The CDR3 spans 12 residues. Per germline, CDR1 SNHLY and CDR2 FYNNEI. Trimming left V 9 bases short and J 4 bases short, with 10 bases between. The CDR3 sequence is CARGLKNQPQHF. In DNA, the CDR3 is TGTGCCAGGGGACTGAAGAATCAGCCCCAGCATTTT. The complete variable domain, with remaining parts taken from reference TRBV2 and TRBJ1-5, reads EPEVTQTPSHQVTQMGQEVILRCVPISNHLYFYWYRQILGQKVEFLVSFYNNEISEKSEIFDDQFSVERPDGSNFTLKIRSTKLEDSAMYFCARGLKNQPQHFGDGTRLSIL.

This chain connects TRBV2 to TRBJ1-1, with TRBD1 identical over 8 bases. Germline assignment: CDR1 SNHLY and CDR2 FYNNEI. The V and J ends lost 3 bases and 1 base, in that order; junction bases with no gene match: 1. The CDR3 is made up of 14 amino acids. CDR3 region: CASSDTGGNTEAFF. CDR3 nucleotide sequence: TGTGCCAGCAGTGATACAGGGGGGAACACTGAAGCTTTCTTT. The entire variable domain, with the rest obtained from reference TRBV2 and TRBJ1-1, is as follows: EPEVTQTPSHQVTQMGQEVILRCVPISNHLYFYWYRQILGQKVEFLVSFYNNEISEKSEIFDDQFSVERPDGSNFTLKIRSTKLEDSAMYFCASSDTGGNTEAFFGQGTRLTVV.

The rearrangement joins TRBV13 to TRBJ1-2; no reliable D call. The CDR3 contains 12 residues. Germline V gene lookup returns CDR1 PRHDT and CDR2 FYEKMQ (reference sequence). V lost 5 bases and J lost 4, with 8 bases in between. The CDR3 region is CASSPRGYGYTF. The CDR3 region has the DNA TGTGCCAGCAGCCCACGCGGCTATGGCTACACCTTC.

This chain connects TRBV19 to TRBJ2-1, with 8 bases matching TRBD2. Trimming cost V 10 bases and J 8 bases; bases outside gene matches: 16. CDR1 and CDR2 from the germline V gene are LNHDA and SQIVND (reference sequence). The CDR3 extends over 15 amino acids. The DNA of the CDR3 is TGTGCCACCATGAAGAGGGCGGGAGGTGACGATGAGCAGTTCTTC. Encoded protein: CATMKRAGGDDEQFF.

The chain employs TRBV5-1 and TRBJ2-1; 12 bases line up with TRBD1. The CDR3 is made up of 16 amino acids. After removal of 1 base from V and 9 bases from J, the junction contained 8 bases not matched to a gene. Germline lookup yields CDR1 SGHRS and CDR2 YFSETQ. Here the CDR3 reads CASSLNRDRGQGEQFF. The CDR3 DNA sequence: TGCGCCAGCAGCTTGAATCGGGACAGGGGGCAAGGTGAGCAGTTCTTC.

The chain carries TRBV5-1 and TRBJ2-7; possibly TRBD1 for D (5 bases). V lost 2 bases and J 2 bases, leaving 14 bases between the germline ends. This CDR3 is built from 15 residues. Germline V gene data show CDR1 as SGHRS and CDR2 as YFSETQ. The CDR3 protein is CASSLNTGPAYEQYF. CDR3 nucleotides: TGCGCCAGCAGCTTAAATACAGGCCCGGCCTACGAGCAGTACTTC.